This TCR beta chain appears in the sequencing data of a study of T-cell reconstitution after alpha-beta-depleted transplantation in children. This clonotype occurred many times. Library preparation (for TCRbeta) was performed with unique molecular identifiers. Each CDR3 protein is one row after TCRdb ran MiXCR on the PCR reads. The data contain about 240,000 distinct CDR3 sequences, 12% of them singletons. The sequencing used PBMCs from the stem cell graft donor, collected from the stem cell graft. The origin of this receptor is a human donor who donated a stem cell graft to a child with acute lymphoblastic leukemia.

The CDR3 nucleotides are TGTGCCAGCAGCCTCCGGGGGAGCGGATACGAGCAGTACTTC. Protein: CASSLRGSGYEQYF. This chain links TRBV4-2 with TRBJ2-7; possibly TRBD2 for D (6 bases). Germline assignment: CDR1 LGHNA and CDR2 YNFKEQ. V was pared by 4 bases and J by 4 bases, with 14 bases between. CDR3 length: 14 residues.